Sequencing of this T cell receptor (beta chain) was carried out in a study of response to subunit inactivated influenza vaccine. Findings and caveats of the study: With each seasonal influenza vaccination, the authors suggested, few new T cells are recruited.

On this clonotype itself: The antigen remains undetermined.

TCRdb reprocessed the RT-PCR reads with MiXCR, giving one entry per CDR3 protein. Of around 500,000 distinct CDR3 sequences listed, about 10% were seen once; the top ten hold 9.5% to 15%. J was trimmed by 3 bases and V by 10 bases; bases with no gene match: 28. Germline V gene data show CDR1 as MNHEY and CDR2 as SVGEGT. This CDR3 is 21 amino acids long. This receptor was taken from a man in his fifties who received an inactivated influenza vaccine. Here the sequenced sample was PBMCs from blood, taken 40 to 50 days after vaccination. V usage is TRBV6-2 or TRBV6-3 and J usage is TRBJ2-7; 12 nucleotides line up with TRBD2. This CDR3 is CATTPRPSSGRAILKNYEQYF. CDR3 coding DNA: TGTGCCACCACTCCCCGCCCATCTAGCGGGAGGGCGATTCTTAAGAACTACGAGCAGTACTTC.